Following are 23 T cell receptor beta chains from one sample sequenced in a study of cytomegalovirus exposure and HLA in healthy donors. PCR involved 60 Vbeta and 13 Jbeta primers. Sequencing was performed with immunoSEQ multiplex PCR; in TCRdb, only in-frame clones are kept and a portion is missing. The data contain more than 95,000 clones, 65% to 90% of them singletons. What was sequenced was PBMCs. These TCRs come from a young man in good health and CMV-seropositive.

This clone has a single count. The genes are TRBV9 and TRBJ1-1; D is ambiguous. The V end lost 5 bases, the J end lost 5 bases, and 13 bases lay between the germline ends. CDR3 length equals 13 residues. Germline CDR1 and CDR2: SGDLS and YYNGEE. CDR3 nucleotides: TGTGCCAGCAGTTTACACGGAGGAACTGAAGCTTTCTTT. Protein sequence: CASSLHGGTEAFF.

This clone was observed a few times. This CDR3 is also generated by other DNA sequences in the sample. CDR3 in amino acids: CSVGQGSSGANVLTF. The CDR3 DNA reads as TGCAGCGTGGGACAGGGCAGCTCTGGGGCCAACGTCCTGACTTTC. V is TRBV29-1 and J is TRBJ2-6, with 9 bases lining up with TRBD1. CDR1 SQVTM and CDR2 ANQGSEA come from the germline V gene. There are 15 residues in the CDR3. V was pared by 6 bases and J by 0 bases, with 3 bases of the junction left unmatched.

This chain links TRBV27 with TRBJ2-7; D perhaps matches TRBD1 (5 bases). The CDR3 totals 13 residues. V shed 3 bases and J shed 2 bases, with 8 bases lying between them. Germline lookup yields CDR1 MNHEY and CDR2 SMNVEV (reference sequence). CDR3 sequence (DNA): TGTGCCAGCAGTTTTGACAGAACCTACGAGCAGTACTTC. Protein product: CASSFDRTYEQYF.

Concerning this clone itself: Other DNA sequences in this specimen translate into the identical CDR3. The chain combines TRBV5-1 with TRBJ2-5; 12 bases are shared with TRBD1. The J segment lost 5 bases and the V segment lost 1 base, leaving 9 bases of the junction unmatched. This CDR3 region has 17 residues. The germline CDR1 and CDR2 sequences are SGHRS and YFSETQ. The CDR3 sequence: CASSLSPGQGAGETQYF. CDR3 bases: TGCGCCAGCAGCTTGTCTCCGGGACAGGGGGCGGGGGAGACCCAGTACTTC. The variable domain in full, completed from reference TRBV5-1 and TRBJ2-5, reads KAGVTQTPRYLIKTRGQQVTLSCSPISGHRSVSWYQQTPGQGLQFLFEYFSETQRNKGNFPGRFSGRQFSNSRSEMNVSTLELGDSALYLCASSLSPGQGAGETQYFGPGTRLLVL.

The table lists this clone with a few counts. The chain carries TRBV2 and TRBJ1-1; 7 nucleotides match TRBD1. CDR1 SNHLY and CDR2 FYNNEI come from the germline V gene. Trimming at V came to 8 bases and at J to 2 bases, leaving 5 bases not matched to a gene. The CDR3 sequence is 13 residues long. CDR3 bases: TGTGCCAGCGGGAGACAGGGAAACACTGAAGCTTTCTTT. Amino acids: CASGRQGNTEAFF.

In its sample, this clone was seen a few times. V usage is TRBV29-1 and J usage is TRBJ2-7; 11 nucleotides align to TRBD1. In germline, CDR1 is SQVTM, CDR2 ANQGSEA. Trimming at V came to 0 bases and at J to 3 bases, leaving 4 bases not matched to a gene. CDR3 length: 15 residues. The CDR3 loop reads CSVEEWGQGVYEQYF. In DNA, the CDR3 is TGCAGCGTTGAAGAGTGGGGACAGGGGGTCTACGAGCAGTACTTC.

This chain connects TRBV9 to TRBJ1-6, with D possibly being TRBD1 (6 bases). The CDR3 extends over 14 amino acids. With 3 bases removed from V and 9 bases from J, the gap between germline ends came to 13 bases. Germline V gene sequence: CDR1 SGDLS, CDR2 YYNGEE. The CDR3 here is CASSGDTRVSPLHF. CDR3 sequence (DNA): TGTGCCAGCAGCGGGGACACCCGGGTTTCACCCCTCCACTTT.

V usage is TRBV6-5 and J usage is TRBJ1-1; 9 bases match TRBD1. CDR1 MNHEY and CDR2 SVGAGI come from the germline V gene. The CDR3 covers 15 residues. V gave up 5 bases and J gave up 2 bases; unmatched junction bases: 6. The CDR3 loop reads CASSPGTGPNTEAFF. The CDR3 DNA is TGTGCCAGCAGTCCCGGGACAGGGCCCAACACTGAAGCTTTCTTT.

The chain is built from TRBV5-4 and TRBJ2-1, with 9 bases matching TRBD2. The germline CDR1 and CDR2 sequences are SGHNT and YYREEE (reference sequence). J was trimmed by 4 bases and V by 0 bases; bases with no gene match: 2. CDR3 length equals 15 residues. In DNA, the CDR3 is TGTGCCAGCAGCTTGGCTAGCGGGGAATACAATGAGCAGTTCTTC. As protein: CASSLASGEYNEQFF. Variable domain in full (rest from reference TRBV5-4 and TRBJ2-1): ETGVTQSPTHLIKTRGQQVTLRCSSQSGHNTVSWYQQALGQGPQFIFQYYREEENGRGNFPPRFSGLQFPNYSSELNVNALELDDSALYLCASSLASGEYNEQFFGPGTRLTVL.

The chain couples TRBV29-1 to TRBJ2-3; D not certain. Germline CDR1 is SQVTM and CDR2 is ANQGSEA. This CDR3 has 13 amino acids. Trimming took off 7 bases at V and 1 base at J, with 12 bases between the two ends. For the CDR3, the DNA is TGCAGCGCCCGAGACTCCGGCACAGATACGCAGTATTTT. It specifies CSARDSGTDTQYF.

This clone was seen more than once but under ten times. This chain connects TRBV18 to TRBJ1-2, with 11 nucleotides matching TRBD1. Trimming took 5 bases from V and 4 from J; bases not matched to a gene: 6. Germline loops: CDR1 KGHSH, CDR2 LQKENI. The CDR3 loop spans 15 amino acids. The CDR3 region has the DNA TGTGCCAGCTCAACTGGGACAGGGGGTATCTATGGCTACACCTTC. This codes for CASSTGTGGIYGYTF.

CDR3 bases: TGTGCCAGCTTCGCCGAACGGGGGAGGGAGCAGTACTTC. As protein: CASFAERGREQYF. The chain couples TRBV6-1 to TRBJ2-5, with 7 bases lining up with TRBD2. The V segment lost 8 bases and the J segment 11 bases; nucleotides outside the gene matches: 14. CDR1 MNHNS and CDR2 SASEGT come from the germline V gene. CDR3 size: 13 residues.

This chain uses TRBV27 with TRBJ2-7; 8 nucleotides agree with TRBD2. Germline loops: CDR1 MNHEY, CDR2 SMNVEV (reference sequence). Losses at the gene ends were 4 bases for V and 2 bases for J; bases not matched to a gene: 4. There are 14 residues in the CDR3. CDR3 sequence reads: CASSSGLGPYEQYF. CDR3 DNA: TGTGCCAGCAGTTCGGGACTAGGTCCCTACGAGCAGTACTTC.

The chain combines TRBV5-4 with TRBJ2-1; 8 bases agree with TRBD2. CDR3 length equals 15 residues. Trimming removed 4 bases from V and 5 bases from J; junction bases left unmatched: 8. Germline CDR1 reads SGHNT; CDR2 reads YYREEE (reference sequence). CDR3 nucleotide sequence: TGTGCCAGCAGCCCACGGGGGGGCCTTAACAATGAGCAGTTCTTC. It encodes CASSPRGGLNNEQFF.

The rearrangement joins TRBV28 to TRBJ2-7, with TRBD1 identical over 7 bases. The junction had 12 bases not matched to a gene; V was cut back by 4 bases and J by 3 bases. Germline loops: CDR1 MDHEN, CDR2 SYDVKM. This CDR3 has 16 amino acids. For the CDR3, the DNA is TGTGCCAGCAGTTCCCCCAGGGGGACAGCAGACTACGAGCAGTACTTC. Protein: CASSSPRGTADYEQYF.

The CDR3 DNA sequence: TGTGCCAGCAGTTCCCGGGAGACAGATACGCAGTATTTT. It codes for CASSSRETDTQYF. This sequence joins TRBV2 and TRBJ2-3; D might be TRBD2 (6 bases). V was trimmed by 5 bases and J by 3 bases, leaving 9 bases between them. The germline gives CDR1 SNHLY, CDR2 FYNNEI. The CDR3 has 13 amino acids.

In DNA, the CDR3 is TGTGCCACCAGCAGAGGGGACACGATCTACGAGCAGTACTTC. Translation: CATSRGDTIYEQYF. The J gene is TRBJ2-7, the V gene TRBV15; weak D call: TRBD1 (6 bases). The germline V gene encodes CDR1 LNHNV and CDR2 YYDKDF (reference sequence). Trimming shortened V by 1 base and J by 3 bases, and 10 bases separated the two germline ends. CDR3 length equals 14 residues.

The table lists this clone with a count of one. J is TRBJ1-1 and V is TRBV18, with D possibly matching TRBD1 (6 bases). V lost 6 bases to trimming and J lost 2 bases, with 16 bases between them. Germline CDR1 reads KGHSH; CDR2 reads LQKENI. This CDR3 comprises 15 residues. CDR3 sequence reads: CASSEEGVSNTEAFF. DNA of the CDR3: TGTGCCAGCTCCGAAGAGGGGGTCTCAAACACTGAAGCTTTCTTT.

The chain employs TRBV15 and TRBJ1-4; TRBD1 is a possible D gene (5 bases). This CDR3 is built from 13 residues. CDR1 is LNHNV, CDR2 YYDKDF, per germline (reference sequence). Trimming removed 1 base at V and 6 bases at J, with 6 bases between. CDR3 sequence: CATSRGGYEKLFF. In DNA form, the CDR3 reads TGTGCCACCAGCAGAGGGGGCTATGAAAAACTGTTTTTT.

The J gene is TRBJ1-4, the V gene TRBV5-1, with 7 bases matching TRBD1. The ends lost 4 bases at V and 1 base at J; junction bases unmatched: 7. The CDR3 is 16 residues long. The germline gives CDR1 SGHRS, CDR2 YFSETQ. The CDR3 spells CASSVTGRGTNEKLFF. The DNA of the CDR3 is TGCGCCAGCAGCGTGACAGGGAGAGGAACTAATGAAAAACTGTTTTTT.

The V call is TRBV2, the J call TRBJ1-1, with D tentatively TRBD1 (6 bases). The germline gives CDR1 SNHLY, CDR2 FYNNEI. V lost 8 bases to trimming and J lost 8 bases, with 18 bases between them. CDR3 length: 13 residues. The CDR3 region has the DNA TGTGCCAGCTGCCGCCAGGGGCCTTCGGAAGCTTTCTTT. Translating it yields CASCRQGPSEAFF.

The CDR3 loop reads CSVESLGRSSYEQYF. CDR3 bases: TGCAGCGTTGAAAGTTTGGGGCGTTCCTCCTACGAGCAGTACTTC. The chain uses TRBV29-1 and TRBJ2-7; TRBD1 is a possible D gene (5 bases). The length of the CDR3 is 15 residues. Germline CDR1 and CDR2: SQVTM and ANQGSEA. The ends were cut back, 2 bases at V and 0 bases at J, with 14 bases in the middle.

The V gene is TRBV7-6, the J gene TRBJ1-5; D possibly corresponds to TRBD1 (6 bases). This CDR3 region has 16 residues. Germline loops: CDR1 SGHVS, CDR2 FNYEAQ. The ends were cut back, 5 bases at V and 1 base at J, with 15 bases in the middle. CDR3 sequence reads: CASSPGQGLSNQPQHF. The CDR3 DNA reads TGTGCCAGCAGCCCAGGCCAGGGGCTGAGCAATCAGCCCCAGCATTTT.